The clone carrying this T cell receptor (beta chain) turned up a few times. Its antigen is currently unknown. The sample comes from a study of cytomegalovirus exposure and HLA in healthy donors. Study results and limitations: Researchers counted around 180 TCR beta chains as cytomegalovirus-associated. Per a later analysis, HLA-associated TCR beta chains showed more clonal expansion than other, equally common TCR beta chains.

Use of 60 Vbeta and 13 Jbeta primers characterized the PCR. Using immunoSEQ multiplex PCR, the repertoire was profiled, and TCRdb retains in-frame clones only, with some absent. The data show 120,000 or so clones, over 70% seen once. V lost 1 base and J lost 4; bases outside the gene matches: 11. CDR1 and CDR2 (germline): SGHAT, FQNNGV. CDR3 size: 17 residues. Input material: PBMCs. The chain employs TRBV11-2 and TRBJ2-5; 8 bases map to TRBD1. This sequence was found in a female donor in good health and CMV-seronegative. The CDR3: CASSLGVSQGAGETQYF. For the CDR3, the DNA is TGTGCCAGCAGCTTAGGAGTCTCCCAGGGGGCGGGAGAGACCCAGTACTTC.